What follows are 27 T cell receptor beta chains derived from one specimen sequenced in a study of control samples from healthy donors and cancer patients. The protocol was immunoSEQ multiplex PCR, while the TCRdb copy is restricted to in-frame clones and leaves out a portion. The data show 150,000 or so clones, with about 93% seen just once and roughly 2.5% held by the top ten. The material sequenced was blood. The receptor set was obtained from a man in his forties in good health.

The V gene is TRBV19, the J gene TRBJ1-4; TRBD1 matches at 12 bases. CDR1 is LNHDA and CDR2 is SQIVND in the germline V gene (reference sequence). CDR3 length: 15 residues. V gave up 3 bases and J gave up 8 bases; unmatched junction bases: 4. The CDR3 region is CASSIAGTGGEKLFF. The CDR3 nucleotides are TGTGCCAGTAGTATCGCCGGGACAGGGGGCGAAAAACTGTTTTTT. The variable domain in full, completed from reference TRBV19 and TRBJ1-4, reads DGGITQSPKYLFRKEGQNVTLSCEQNLNHDAMYWYRQDPGQGLRLIYYSQIVNDFQKGDIAEGYSVSREKKESFPLTVTSAQKNPTAFYLCASSIAGTGGEKLFFGSGTQLSVL.

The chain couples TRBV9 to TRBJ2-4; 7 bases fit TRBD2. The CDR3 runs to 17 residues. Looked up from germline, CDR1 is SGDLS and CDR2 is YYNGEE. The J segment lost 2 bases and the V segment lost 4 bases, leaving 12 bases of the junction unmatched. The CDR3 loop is CASSPTGGTLPKNIQYF. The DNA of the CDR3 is TGTGCCAGCAGCCCCACCGGGGGGACCTTACCCAAAAACATTCAGTACTTC.

The DNA of the CDR3 is TGTGGCTCTCGGACAGGGACCTCTGGAAACACCATATATTTT. It specifies CGSRTGTSGNTIYF. J is TRBJ1-3 and V is TRBV2; 8 bases fit TRBD1. Germline CDR1 is SNHLY and CDR2 is FYNNEI. This CDR3 region has 14 residues.

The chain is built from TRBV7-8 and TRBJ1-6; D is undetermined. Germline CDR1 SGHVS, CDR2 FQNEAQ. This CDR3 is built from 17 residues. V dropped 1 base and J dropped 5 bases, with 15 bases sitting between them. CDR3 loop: CASSLERHVLNNSPLHF. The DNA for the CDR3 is TGTGCCAGCAGCTTAGAGCGTCACGTCTTAAATAATTCACCCCTCCACTTT.

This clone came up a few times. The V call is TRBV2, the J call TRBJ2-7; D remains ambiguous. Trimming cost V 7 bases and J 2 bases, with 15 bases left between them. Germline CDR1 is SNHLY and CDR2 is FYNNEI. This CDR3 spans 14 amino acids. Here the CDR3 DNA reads TGTGCCAGCACCGAACGGTTATCAACCTACGAGCAGTACTTC. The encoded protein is CASTERLSTYEQYF.

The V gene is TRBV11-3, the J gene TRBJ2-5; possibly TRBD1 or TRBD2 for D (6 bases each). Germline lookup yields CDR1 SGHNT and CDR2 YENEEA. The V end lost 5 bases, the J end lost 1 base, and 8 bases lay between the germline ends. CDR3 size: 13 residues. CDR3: CASSKGGQETQYF. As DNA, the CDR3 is TGTGCCAGCAGCAAGGGGGGCCAAGAGACCCAGTACTTC.

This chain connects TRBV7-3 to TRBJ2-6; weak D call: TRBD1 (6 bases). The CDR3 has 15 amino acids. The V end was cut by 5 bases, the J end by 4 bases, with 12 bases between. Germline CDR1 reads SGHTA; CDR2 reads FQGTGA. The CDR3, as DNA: TGTGCCAGCAGCAGAGCAGGGGTCGGGGCCAACGTCCTGACTTTC. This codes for CASSRAGVGANVLTF.

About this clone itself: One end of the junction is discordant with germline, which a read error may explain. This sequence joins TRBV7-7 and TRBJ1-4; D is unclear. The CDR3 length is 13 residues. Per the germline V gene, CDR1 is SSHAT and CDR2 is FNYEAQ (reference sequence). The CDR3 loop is CASSLGIGEKLFF. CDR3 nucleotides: TGTGCTAGCAGCTTAGGGATAGGGGAAAAACTGTTTTTT.

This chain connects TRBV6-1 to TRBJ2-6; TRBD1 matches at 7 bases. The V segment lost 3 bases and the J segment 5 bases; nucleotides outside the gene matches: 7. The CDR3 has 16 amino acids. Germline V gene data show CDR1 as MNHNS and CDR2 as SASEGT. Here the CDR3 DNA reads TGTGCCAGCAGTGAGACAGGGAATACGAGGGCCAACGTCCTGACTTTC. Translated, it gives CASSETGNTRANVLTF.

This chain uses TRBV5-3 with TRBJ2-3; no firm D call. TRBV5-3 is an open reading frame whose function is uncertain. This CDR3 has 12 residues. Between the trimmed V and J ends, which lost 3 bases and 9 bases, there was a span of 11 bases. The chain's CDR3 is CARSSAGRTQYF. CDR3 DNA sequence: TGTGCCAGAAGCTCCGCCGGTAGAACGCAGTATTTT.

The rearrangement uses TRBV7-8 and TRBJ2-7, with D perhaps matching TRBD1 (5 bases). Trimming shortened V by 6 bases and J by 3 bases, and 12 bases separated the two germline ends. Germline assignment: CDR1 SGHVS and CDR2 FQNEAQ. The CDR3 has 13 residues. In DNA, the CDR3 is TGTGCCAGCAGTCAGGGTGGCGGCTACGAGCAGTACTTC. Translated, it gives CASSQGGGYEQYF.

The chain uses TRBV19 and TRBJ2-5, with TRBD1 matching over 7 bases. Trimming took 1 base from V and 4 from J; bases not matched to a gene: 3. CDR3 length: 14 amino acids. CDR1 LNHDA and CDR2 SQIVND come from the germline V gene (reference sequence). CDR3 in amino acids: CASSIVQGVETQYF. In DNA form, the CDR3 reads TGTGCCAGTAGTATAGTTCAGGGGGTAGAGACCCAGTACTTC.

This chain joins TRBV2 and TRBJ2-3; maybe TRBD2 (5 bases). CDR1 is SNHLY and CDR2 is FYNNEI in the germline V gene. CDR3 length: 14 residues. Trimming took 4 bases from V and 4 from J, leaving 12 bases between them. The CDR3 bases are TGTGCCAGCAGTGTATCGCTAGCCCCAGATACGCAGTATTTT. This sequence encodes CASSVSLAPDTQYF.

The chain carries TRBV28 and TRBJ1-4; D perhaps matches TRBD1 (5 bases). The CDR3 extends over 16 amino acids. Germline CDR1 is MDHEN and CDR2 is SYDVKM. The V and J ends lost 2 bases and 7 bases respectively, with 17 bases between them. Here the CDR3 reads CASSLRGRGGSEKLFF. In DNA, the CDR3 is TGTGCCAGCAGTTTACGCGGCCGTGGGGGGAGTGAAAAACTGTTTTTT.

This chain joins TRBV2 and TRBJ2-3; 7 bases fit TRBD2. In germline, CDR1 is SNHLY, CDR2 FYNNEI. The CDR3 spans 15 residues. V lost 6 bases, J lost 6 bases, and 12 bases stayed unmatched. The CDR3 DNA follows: TGTGCCAGCAGGGAAAGCGGGGCCTACCGCGATACGCAGTATTTT. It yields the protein CASRESGAYRDTQYF.

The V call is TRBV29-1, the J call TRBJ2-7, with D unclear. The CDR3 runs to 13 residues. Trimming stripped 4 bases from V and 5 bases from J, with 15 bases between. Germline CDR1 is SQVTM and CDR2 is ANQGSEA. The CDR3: CSVVSQWAHEQYF. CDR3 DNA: TGCAGCGTTGTGAGCCAGTGGGCCCACGAGCAGTACTTC.

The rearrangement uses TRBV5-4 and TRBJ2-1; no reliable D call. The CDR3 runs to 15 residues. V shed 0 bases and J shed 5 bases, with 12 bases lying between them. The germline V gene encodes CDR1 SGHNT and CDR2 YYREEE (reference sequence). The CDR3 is CASSLGSRADNEQFF. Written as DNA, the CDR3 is TGTGCCAGCAGCTTGGGCTCTCGGGCGGACAATGAGCAGTTCTTC.

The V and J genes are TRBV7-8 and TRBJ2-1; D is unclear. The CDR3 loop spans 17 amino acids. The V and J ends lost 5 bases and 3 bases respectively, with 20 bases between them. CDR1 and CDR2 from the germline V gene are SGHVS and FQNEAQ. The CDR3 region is CASSQSPLYSIYNEQFF. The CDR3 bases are TGTGCCAGCAGCCAGAGCCCCCTATATAGCATCTACAATGAGCAGTTCTTC.

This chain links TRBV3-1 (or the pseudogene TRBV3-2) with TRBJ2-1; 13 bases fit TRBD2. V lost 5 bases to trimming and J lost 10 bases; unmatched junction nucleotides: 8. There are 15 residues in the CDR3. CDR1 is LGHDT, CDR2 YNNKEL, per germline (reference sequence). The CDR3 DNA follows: TGTGCCAGCAGCTTCGGACTAGCGGGGGCGAAGGAGCAGTTCTTC. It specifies CASSFGLAGAKEQFF.

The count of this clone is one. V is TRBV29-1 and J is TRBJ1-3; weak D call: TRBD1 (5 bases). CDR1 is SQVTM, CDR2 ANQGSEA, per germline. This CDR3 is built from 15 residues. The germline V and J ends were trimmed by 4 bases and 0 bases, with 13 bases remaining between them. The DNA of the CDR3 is TGCAGCGTTGCCAAAACAGGATTCTCTGGAAACACCATATATTTT. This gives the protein CSVAKTGFSGNTIYF.

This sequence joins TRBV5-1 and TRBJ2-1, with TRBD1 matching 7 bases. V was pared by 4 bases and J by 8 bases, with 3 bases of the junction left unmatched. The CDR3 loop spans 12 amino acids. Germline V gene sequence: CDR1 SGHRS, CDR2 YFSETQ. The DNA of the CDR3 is TGCGCCAGCAGCACAGGGGTTCATGAGCAGTTCTTC. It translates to CASSTGVHEQFF.

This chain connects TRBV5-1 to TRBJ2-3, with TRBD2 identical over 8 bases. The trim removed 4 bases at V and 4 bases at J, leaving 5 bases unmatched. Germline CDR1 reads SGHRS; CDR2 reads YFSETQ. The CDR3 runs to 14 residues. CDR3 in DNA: TGCGCCAGCAGCCGGGGACTAGGGTCAGATACGCAGTATTTT. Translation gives CASSRGLGSDTQYF.

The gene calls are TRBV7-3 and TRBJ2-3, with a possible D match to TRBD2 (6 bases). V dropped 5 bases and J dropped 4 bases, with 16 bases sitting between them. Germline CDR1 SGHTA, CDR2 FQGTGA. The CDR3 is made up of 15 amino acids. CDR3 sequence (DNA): TGTGCCAGCAGCCCACGGGGACTCCGATCAGATACGCAGTATTTT. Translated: CASSPRGLRSDTQYF.

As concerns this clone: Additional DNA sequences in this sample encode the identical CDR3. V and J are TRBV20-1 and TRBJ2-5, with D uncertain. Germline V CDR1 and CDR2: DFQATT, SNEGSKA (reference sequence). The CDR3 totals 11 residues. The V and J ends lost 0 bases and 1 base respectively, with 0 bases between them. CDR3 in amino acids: CSARDQETQYF. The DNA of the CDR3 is TGCAGTGCTAGAGACCAAGAGACCCAGTACTTC.

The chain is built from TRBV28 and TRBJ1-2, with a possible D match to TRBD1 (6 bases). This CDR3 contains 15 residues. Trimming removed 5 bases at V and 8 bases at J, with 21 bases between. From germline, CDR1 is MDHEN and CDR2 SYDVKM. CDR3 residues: CASSPHEQGVAGYTF. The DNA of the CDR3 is TGTGCCAGCAGTCCCCATGAACAGGGAGTTGCCGGCTACACCTTC.

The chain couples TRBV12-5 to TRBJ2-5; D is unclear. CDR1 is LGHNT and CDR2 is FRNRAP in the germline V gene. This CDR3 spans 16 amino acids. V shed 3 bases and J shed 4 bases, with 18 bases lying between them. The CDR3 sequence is CASGFLGGEHGETQYF. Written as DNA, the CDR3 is TGTGCTAGTGGTTTTCTGGGTGGGGAACACGGAGAGACCCAGTACTTC.

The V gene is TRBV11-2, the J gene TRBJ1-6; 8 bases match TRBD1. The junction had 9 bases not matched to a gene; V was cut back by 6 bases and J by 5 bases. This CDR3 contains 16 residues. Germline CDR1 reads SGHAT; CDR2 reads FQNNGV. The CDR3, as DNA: TGTGCCAGCAGGGACTCTAACAGGGGGGATAATTCACCCCTCCACTTT. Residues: CASRDSNRGDNSPLHF.